This entry describes one TCR beta chain. Its antigen is unknown. It has no much larger one-base neighbor in the sample; base qualities were not kept. The CDR3 regions of human TCRbeta chains were analyzed by immunosequencing. As for the authors' bioinformatics: Repertoire TCRs were checked for matches against a reference library of SARS-CoV-2-specific TCRs that had been generated using the MIRA antigen-specificity platform. Breadth was defined as the fraction of unique TCRs that were SARS-CoV-2-associated. Depth was defined as the fraction of total T cells that were SARS-CoV-2-associated. Using the MIRA data, each spike-specific TCR was mapped to the spike region that the TCR reacts to and placed in a CD4 or CD8 class. Log10-transformed breadth and depth values were compared by one-way ANOVA with Sidak's multiple comparisons tests. Imported from immuneACCESS, the table was reduced by TCRdb to in-frame sequences with V and J called. These copies leave out some clones; in studies compared against another copy, an unresolved V gene accounts for under half, and the cause of the remainder is not known. V and J calls and clone size are copied from that table; D and trimming were computed from the DNA. The sample table lists around 100,000 clones, just over 85% of them with a count of one. The ten largest clones take up 1.2% to 1.5% of the sample.

Trimming costs V 6 bases and J 2 bases, and their ends lie 10 bases apart. The CDR3 spans 13 residues, from the cysteine through the phenylalanine. The retained sequence is limited to the CDR3, 39 bases, with the frame set at the first base. The germline V gene gives CDR1 as MNHEY and CDR2 as SVGAGI. In light of the paper, this sample's time point label describes: baseline before first vaccination. Samples from vaccinated people were obtained from the UK trials COV001 and COV002, which included a single-blind randomized controlled phase 2/3 trial of AZD1222 (ChAdOx1 nCoV-19) in healthy adults. Trial participant PBMC samples were collected at day 0 and day 28 after the second dose for TCRbeta chain sequencing. The sample is drawn from a study of T cell responses to AZD1222 COVID-19 vaccine (dated by TCRdb to 2020 to 2022). A note on the overall study: AZD1222 recipients given second doses at about 4 weeks or at about 12 weeks were pooled, since spike-specific TCR depth and breadth were not found to differ between the two schedules. A total of just over 230 trial participants underwent TCR sequencing, of whom nearly 210 received two doses of AZD1222 and about 25 received two doses of the MenACWY control vaccine. Enrollment into the trials was organized by age into subgroups of 18-55, 56-69 and 70-plus years, and those subgroups contained roughly 150, 30 and 60 TCR-sequenced participants, respectively. General study outcomes and caveats: The whole spike protein was spanned by vaccine-associated CD4 TCRs, and dominant responses were seen in regions 160-218 and 743-854. Reportedly, close to half of the unique spike-specific TCRs recognized epitopes lying outside the regions that are mutated in the B.1.351 and B.1.1.7 variants. The 56-69-year group was small, and its depth increase did not reach significance, likely because of low power. Conclusions about previously exposed vaccinees are limited, since just 6 or 7 AZD1222 recipients were seropositive for SARS-CoV-2 at baseline. Participants were mostly white British and included more females than males, and it was suggested by the authors that clonal diversity may have been underestimated. No day 14 peak-response samples were available, so repertoires were characterized only after the peak T cell response. Spike-specific TCR breadth and depth rose significantly after two AZD1222 doses compared with day 0 and with MenACWY recipients.

The rearrangement joined TRBV6-5 to TRBJ2-5; the D region possibly corresponds to TRBD2 (5 bases align). The clonotype comes from an adult in good health. Sample: peripheral blood, taken on day 0 of AZD1222 vaccination. The CDR3: CASSPPGQETQYF. The sequence in DNA is TGTGCCAGCAGCCCGCCGGGGCAAGAGACCCAGTACTTC.